This entry lists 26 T cell receptor beta chains sequenced from one sample in a study of T cells in Graves' hyperthyroidism and ophthalmopathy. Amplification yielded TCR beta CDR3 regions, with RNA transcripts as the source. The HTBI primer set drove a first-round RT-PCR of the TCR CDR3. MiXCR, applied by TCRdb to the multiplex PCR reads, yields one record per CDR3 protein. The table lists around 600,000 distinct CDR3 sequences, 13% to 15% of them singletons, with around 13% in the top ten. Sequencing input: blood. Source of these receptors: a woman in her fifties or sixties with Graves' ophthalmopathy.

This sequence joins TRBV5-1 and TRBJ2-7; TRBD2 agrees at 10 bases. Germline V gene lookup returns CDR1 SGHRS and CDR2 YFSETQ. After removal of 1 base from V and 2 bases from J, the junction contained 6 bases not matched to a gene. The CDR3 covers 16 residues. The CDR3 coding sequence is TGCGCCAGCAGCTTGAGGATAGCGGGAGGAACCTACGAGCAGTACTTC. It codes for CASSLRIAGGTYEQYF.

V is TRBV19 and J is TRBJ1-1, with D maybe TRBD1 (6 bases). The CDR3 is 16 residues long. Germline CDR1 reads LNHDA; CDR2 reads SQIVND (reference sequence). V was clipped by 10 bases and J by 4 bases, with 25 bases between them. CDR3 protein: CATTPGATRGGTEAFF. The CDR3 nucleotides read TGTGCCACTACCCCAGGGGCGACAAGGGGGGGCACTGAAGCTTTCTTT.

This clonotype appeared a few times. The V call is TRBV27, the J call TRBJ2-5, with TRBD1 identical over 9 bases. Trimming cost V 5 bases and J 5 bases; bases outside gene matches: 9. The CDR3 extends over 15 amino acids. CDR1 is MNHEY, CDR2 SMNVEV, per germline (reference sequence). The CDR3 DNA reads TGTGCCAGCAGTCCGCACCCCGACAGGGGGGAGACCCAGTACTTC. Its protein product is CASSPHPDRGETQYF.

This clonotype was seen repeatedly, ten times or more. The rearrangement uses TRBV28 and TRBJ2-1, with TRBD2 identical over 10 bases. CDR1 and CDR2 (germline): MDHEN, SYDVKM. The CDR3 loop spans 19 amino acids. Trimming at V came to 4 bases and at J to 5 bases, leaving 17 bases not matched to a gene. CDR3 sequence (DNA): TGTGCCAGCAGTTATTTGTTGGGTGAAAGCGGGAGGGCCCACAATGAGCAGTTCTTC. Residues: CASSYLLGESGRAHNEQFF.

In this sample, this clonotype turned up many times. The rearrangement joins TRBV7-2 to TRBJ2-7, with 11 bases fitting TRBD1. Germline CDR1 is SGHTA and CDR2 is FQGNSA. The CDR3 has 14 residues. V shed 5 bases and J 7 bases; nucleotides not matched to a gene: 7. CDR3 nucleotide sequence: TGTGCCAGCAGCGGACAGGGGGCGCTTAAGGAGCAGTACTTC. Translated: CASSGQGALKEQYF.

This clonotype showed up just a few times. CDR3 loop: CASSSRIAGGGKTQYF. The CDR3 DNA sequence: TGTGCCAGCAGCTCAAGAATAGCGGGAGGGGGGAAGACCCAGTACTTC. The chain combines TRBV7-9 with TRBJ2-5, with 11 bases aligning to TRBD2. Trimming cost V 4 bases and J 6 bases; bases outside gene matches: 10. The CDR3 spans 16 residues. Germline CDR1 and CDR2: SEHNR and FQNEAQ (reference sequence). Full variable domain (remainder filled in from reference TRBV7-9 and TRBJ2-5): DTGVSQNPRHKITKRGQNVTFRCDPISEHNRLYWYRQTLGQGPEFLTYFQNEAQLEKSRLLSDRFSAERPKGSFSTLEIQRTEQGDSAMYLCASSSRIAGGGKTQYFGPGTRLLVL.

The sample holds many counts of this clonotype. The chain links TRBV20-1 to TRBJ2-7; TRBD2 matches 7 bases. Germline trimming cut 0 bases from V and 2 bases from J; bases unmatched to any gene: 7. This CDR3 region has 15 residues. Germline V gives CDR1 DFQATT, CDR2 SNEGSKA (reference sequence). The CDR3 region has the DNA TGCAGTGCTAGAGATAGACGGCGGGGGACCTACGAGCAGTACTTC. This sequence encodes CSARDRRRGTYEQYF.

This clonotype was found many times. The J gene is TRBJ1-2, the V gene TRBV30; no clear D gene. CDR1 GTSNPN and CDR2 SVGIG come from the germline V gene (reference sequence). The CDR3 loop spans 11 amino acids. Trimming took off 4 bases at V and 5 bases at J, with 8 bases between the two ends. The CDR3 region is CAWTRTYGYTF. The CDR3 coding sequence is TGTGCCTGGACTCGAACATATGGCTACACCTTC.

This clonotype was recorded many times. The gene calls are TRBV28 and TRBJ2-3; D possibly uses TRBD1 or TRBD2 (5 bases each). The CDR3 loop spans 14 amino acids. Between the trimmed V and J ends, which lost 5 bases and 6 bases, there was a span of 15 bases. CDR1 and CDR2 from the germline V gene are MDHEN and SYDVKM. The CDR3 bases are TGTGCCAGCAGTCGCCTTCTAGGGGAGGATACGCAGTATTTT. Its translation is CASSRLLGEDTQYF.

This clonotype was observed many times. The gene calls are TRBV9 and TRBJ2-7; D not certain. Trimming took 0 bases from V and 6 from J, leaving 10 bases between them. Germline CDR1 and CDR2: SGDLS and YYNGEE. CDR3 length equals 13 residues. CDR3 nucleotides: TGTGCCAGCAGCGTAGAAGTGGTAAGCGAGCAGTACTTC. Encoded protein: CASSVEVVSEQYF.

At least ten counts were recorded for this clonotype. The rearrangement uses TRBV12-5 and TRBJ2-1; 9 nucleotides match TRBD2. Germline V lookup: CDR1 LGHNT, CDR2 FRNRAP. This CDR3 has 14 residues. The V gene end was trimmed by 6 bases and the J gene end by 6 bases; junction bases not matched to a gene: 6. The CDR3 DNA reads as TGTGCTAGTGGGCCGGGACTAGCCCCCAATGAGCAGTTCTTC. This codes for CASGPGLAPNEQFF. Together with reference TRBV12-5 and TRBJ2-1, the CDR3 gives the full variable domain: DARVTQTPRHKVTEMGQEVTMRCQPILGHNTVFWYRQTMMQGLELLAYFRNRAPLDDSGMPKDRFSAEMPDATLATLKIQPSEPRDSAVYFCASGPGLAPNEQFFGPGTRLTVL.

This clonotype was counted at least ten times. V gene TRBV29-1 combines with J gene TRBJ2-4; D might be TRBD2 (5 bases). The CDR3 runs 15 residues. V was shortened by 1 base and J by 7 bases, with 17 bases between the two germline ends. CDR1 SQVTM and CDR2 ANQGSEA come from the germline V gene. CDR3 protein: CSVEGPGTRGNIQYF. CDR3 coding DNA: TGCAGCGTTGAAGGTCCAGGCACTAGAGGGAACATTCAGTACTTC.

The V and J genes are TRBV7-9 and TRBJ2-2; 7 nucleotides match TRBD1. Losses at the gene ends were 1 base for V and 3 bases for J; bases not matched to a gene: 2. The CDR3 spans 15 residues. CDR1 SEHNR and CDR2 FQNEAQ come from the germline V gene (reference sequence). DNA of the CDR3: TGTGCCAGCAGCTTAGTGACAGGGTACACCGGGGAGCTGTTTTTT. This translates into CASSLVTGYTGELFF.

This clonotype was picked up many times. This chain uses TRBV9 with TRBJ1-1; 7 bases match TRBD1. CDR1 and CDR2 (germline): SGDLS, YYNGEE. V lost 2 bases to trimming and J lost 1 base; unmatched junction nucleotides: 5. The CDR3 totals 15 residues. The CDR3 nucleotides read TGTGCCAGCAGCGTCTCAGGGGGGGGGAACACTGAAGCTTTCTTT. Encoded protein: CASSVSGGGNTEAFF.

This clonotype was detected ten times or more. V and J are TRBV20-1 and TRBJ2-3, with 14 bases matching TRBD2. Germline lookup yields CDR1 DFQATT and CDR2 SNEGSKA (reference sequence). The CDR3 length is 16 residues. In nucleotides, the CDR3 is TGCAGCGCAATCCCGACTAGCGGGAGGGAGGCAGATACGCAGTATTTT. Its protein is CSAIPTSGREADTQYF.

This clonotype is a singleton in its sample. This sequence joins TRBV4-2 and TRBJ2-5; D not certain. Trimming pared 0 bases from V and 5 bases from J, leaving 10 bases between. Germline V gives CDR1 LGHNA, CDR2 YNFKEQ. This CDR3 contains 14 residues. CDR3 region: CASSQDRQEETQYF. CDR3 in DNA: TGTGCCAGCAGCCAAGATCGCCAGGAGGAGACCCAGTACTTC.

Points on this clonotype: A much larger clone is a single base away; this may be a read error. The rearrangement joins TRBV15 to TRBJ2-5; a weak D match, TRBD2 (6 bases). Trimming cost V 8 bases and J 7 bases, with 17 bases left between them. CDR1 LNHNV and CDR2 YYDKDF come from the germline V gene (reference sequence). The CDR3 has 13 amino acids. The CDR3 DNA sequence: TGTGCCACCGCGCCTCGGGAGCCGGGGACCCAGTACTTC. Protein product: CATAPREPGTQYF.

This clonotype was recorded many times. This chain uses TRBV20-1 with TRBJ2-7; 11 positions match TRBD2. The CDR3 contains 17 residues. Germline V gene lookup returns CDR1 DFQATT and CDR2 SNEGSKA (reference sequence). Unmatched junction bases numbered 18, after V lost 6 bases and J lost 5 bases. For the CDR3, the DNA is TGCAGTGCGTTACCCGTCGTTAGCGGGAGGGTTGGTGACGAGCAGTACTTC. This translates into CSALPVVSGRVGDEQYF.

The rearrangement links TRBV27 to TRBJ2-3; D is perhaps TRBD1 or TRBD2 (5 bases each). Germline V CDR1 and CDR2: MNHEY, SMNVEV (reference sequence). This CDR3 is built from 13 residues. V gave up 8 bases and J gave up 4 bases, with 13 bases separating them. CDR3 DNA: TGTGCCAGCGAGGGACGCGAAGCAGATACGCAGTATTTT. As protein: CASEGREADTQYF.

This clonotype was seen repeatedly, ten times or more. This chain joins TRBV2 and TRBJ2-3; 9 positions agree with TRBD2. The germline gives CDR1 SNHLY, CDR2 FYNNEI. With 3 bases clipped from V and 1 base from J, the junction kept 2 bases outside the gene matches. The CDR3 is 15 amino acids. The CDR3 region has the DNA TGTGCCAGCAGTGATCTAGCGGGACGCACAGATACGCAGTATTTT. This gives the protein CASSDLAGRTDTQYF.

This clonotype came up a few times. The rearrangement uses TRBV4-3 and TRBJ2-7; 10 nucleotides match TRBD1. The CDR3 has 15 amino acids. Germline trimming cut 2 bases from V and 5 bases from J; bases unmatched to any gene: 6. Germline V lookup: CDR1 LGHNA, CDR2 YSLEER. The CDR3 protein is CASSQRQGAGHEQYF. The CDR3, as DNA: TGCGCCAGCAGCCAACGACAGGGGGCGGGCCACGAGCAGTACTTC.

This clonotype was observed many times. The rearrangement joins TRBV7-9 to TRBJ2-7, with D possibly being TRBD1 or TRBD2 (6 bases each). Germline V CDR1 and CDR2: SEHNR, FQNEAQ (reference sequence). Trimming shortened V by 5 bases and J by 4 bases, and 12 bases separated the two germline ends. This CDR3 has 13 amino acids. The CDR3 region is CASSPPGAYEQYF. The CDR3 DNA is TGTGCCAGCAGCCCCCCGGGGGCTTACGAGCAGTACTTC.

This clonotype was detected only a few times. J is TRBJ1-4 and V is TRBV29-1; 9 nucleotides align to TRBD1. Per the germline V gene, CDR1 is SQVTM and CDR2 is ANQGSEA. This CDR3 comprises 13 residues. V was pared by 3 bases and J by 6 bases, with 2 bases of the junction left unmatched. CDR3: CSVERTGDEKLFF. CDR3 nucleotide sequence: TGCAGCGTTGAGAGGACAGGGGATGAAAAACTGTTTTTT.

The CDR3 DNA reads as TGTGCCAGTAGAAGGGGTGGTGAAAAACTGTTTTTT. Protein product: CASRRGGEKLFF. The chain couples TRBV19 to TRBJ1-4; tentative D call: TRBD1 (5 bases). Looked up from germline, CDR1 is LNHDA and CDR2 is SQIVND (reference sequence). V lost 6 bases, J lost 7 bases, and 9 bases lay in between. CDR3 length equals 12 residues.

V usage is TRBV9 and J usage is TRBJ2-5, with unresolved D. CDR1 is SGDLS and CDR2 is YYNGEE in the germline V gene. The CDR3 covers 13 residues. V lost 0 bases to trimming and J lost 3 bases, with 6 bases between them. For the CDR3, the DNA is TGTGCCAGCAGCGTAGAGCCTAAAGAGACCCAGTACTTC. Translation: CASSVEPKETQYF.

This clonotype has more than one count but fewer than ten. This rearrangement joins TRBV27 to TRBJ1-5, with D possibly TRBD1 on 5 matching bases. V shed 8 bases and J shed 4 bases, with 9 bases lying between them. Germline V gene data show CDR1 as MNHEY and CDR2 as SMNVEV (reference sequence). The CDR3 sequence is 12 residues long. The CDR3 sequence is CASWDGNQPQHF. CDR3 in DNA: TGTGCCAGCTGGGACGGGAATCAGCCCCAGCATTTT.